What follows are 8 T cell receptor beta chains derived from one specimen sequenced in a study of post-analysis software for immune sequencing data. The library was made from cDNA and included unique molecular identifiers. TCRdb independently ran MiXCR on the PCR reads; one entry per CDR3 protein. The sample lists under 650,000 distinct CDR3 sequences; 44% were seen once. Study findings and constraints: TRBV5-6, TRBV5-1 and TRBV20-1 were among four or five TRBV segments more frequent in patients than controls.

For these TCRs, the target antigens are not known. Sequenced material: blood. These receptors all come from a girl aged 5-17 years with multiple sclerosis.

This clonotype was counted between two and nine times. The chain carries TRBV7-7 and TRBJ2-5, with 8 nucleotides matching TRBD2. Germline trimming cut 1 base from V and 4 bases from J; bases unmatched to any gene: 8. The CDR3 is 16 residues long. Germline V CDR1 and CDR2: SSHAT, FNYEAQ (reference sequence). The DNA of the CDR3 is TGTGCCAGCAGCTTAGGGGGACTAGTAAAGGGAGAGACCCAGTACTTC. Translated: CASSLGGLVKGETQYF.

The gene calls are TRBV29-1 and TRBJ2-2; D is ambiguous. The V end was cut by 6 bases, the J end by 0 bases, with 11 bases between. Germline V lookup: CDR1 SQVTM, CDR2 ANQGSEA. The CDR3 contains 14 residues. For the CDR3, the DNA is TGCAGCGTCGCCGGAAAATCGAACACCGGGGAGCTGTTTTTT. Translated: CSVAGKSNTGELFF.

A few counts support this clonotype. V and J are TRBV12-3 or TRBV12-4 and TRBJ2-5; D not resolved. V gave up 3 bases and J gave up 2 bases, with 7 bases separating them. The CDR3 has 13 amino acids. For the CDR3, the DNA is TGTGCCAGCAGTTTTGGTAAACAAGAGACCCAGTACTTC. Translation: CASSFGKQETQYF.

A few counts support this clonotype. This rearrangement joins TRBV4-1 to TRBJ2-5; the D gene is possibly TRBD2 (6 bases). This CDR3 has 16 residues. Germline V gene sequence: CDR1 MGHRA, CDR2 YSYEKL. V lost 4 bases, J lost 2 bases, and 17 bases lay in between. The CDR3 bases are TGCGCCAGCAGCCCCAAGGCTGGCGGGATACAAGAGACCCAGTACTTC. Amino acid sequence: CASSPKAGGIQETQYF.

This clonotype was detected a few times. The chain is built from TRBV12-3 or TRBV12-4 and TRBJ1-5; no clear D gene. This CDR3 region has 12 residues. V was pared by 4 bases and J by 3 bases, with 4 bases between. The CDR3 DNA is TGTGCCAGCAGTTCCGACAATCAGCCCCAGCATTTT. Translated: CASSSDNQPQHF.

The rearrangement links TRBV7-9 to TRBJ2-7; D tentatively fits TRBD1 or TRBD2 (6 bases each). This CDR3 comprises 16 residues. Per the germline V gene, CDR1 is SEHNR and CDR2 is FQNEAQ (reference sequence). Trimming removed 5 bases at V and 2 bases at J, with 19 bases between. The CDR3 reads CASSPVGGQKAYEQYF. CDR3 DNA: TGTGCCAGCAGCCCGGTGGGGGGACAAAAAGCCTACGAGCAGTACTTC.

The gene calls are TRBV20-1 and TRBJ1-1; D call uncertain. The CDR3 contains 13 residues. Per germline, CDR1 DFQATT and CDR2 SNEGSKA (reference sequence). V was pared by 5 bases and J by 1 base, with 11 bases between. The CDR3 DNA is TGCAGTGCTTTCCGCAGTGGGAACACTGAAGCTTTCTTT. It yields the protein CSAFRSGNTEAFF.

The chain has TRBV5-1 and TRBJ2-1, with D tentatively TRBD1 (7 bases). Germline V gene data show CDR1 as SGHRS and CDR2 as YFSETQ. This CDR3 has 13 amino acids. V was pared by 4 bases and J by 7 bases, with 12 bases between. CDR3 sequence reads: CASSAAGGNEQFF. For the CDR3, the DNA is TGCGCCAGCAGCGCGGCAGGGGGGAATGAGCAGTTCTTC.